A selection of T cell receptor beta chains follows, all from one sample in a study of cytomegalovirus exposure and HLA in healthy donors. Using immunoSEQ multiplex PCR, the repertoire was profiled, and TCRdb retains in-frame clones only, with some absent. The table has 130,000 or so clones, around 65% seen once. Sequenced input: PBMCs. The origin of the receptors is a male donor in good health and CMV-seronegative. Each CDR3 is given with its conserved first and last residue. D genes are given only for firm matches. Size tells how often a clone was seen (once, few, many) or the class of an expanded clone, and some rows leave it out.

V gene	J gene	D gene	clone size	CDR3 DNA	CDR3 protein
TRBV19	TRBJ1-2	NA	NA	TGTGCCAGTACTCCCGAGACAGGTTCTCGTGGCTACACCTTC	CASTPETGSRGYTF
TRBV11-2	TRBJ1-1	TRBD1	few	TGTGCCAGCAGCCCAAACAGGGGGCCTACCCTGAACACTGAAGCTTTCTTT	CASSPNRGPTLNTEAFF
TRBV7-8	TRBJ2-3	NA	once	TGTGCCAGCAGCTTAGTGGCTTACGCGGGGGCTTACACAGATACGCAGTATTTT	CASSLVAYAGAYTDTQYF
TRBV5-1	TRBJ1-1	NA	few	TGCGCCAGCAGCTTGACGGGGGGCCGGAACACTGAAGCTTTCTTT	CASSLTGGRNTEAFF
TRBV19	TRBJ2-5	TRBD1	NA	TGTGCCAGTACCCCGTCCGGGACAGTACAAGAGACCCAGTACTTC	CASTPSGTVQETQYF
TRBV10-3	TRBJ1-2	TRBD1	NA	TGTGCCATCAGTGCCGGACAGGGTGGCTACACCTTC	CAISAGQGGYTF
TRBV18	TRBJ2-7	TRBD2	NA	TGTGCCAGCTCACCGGGACTAGCGGACTACTACGAGCAGTACTTC	CASSPGLADYYEQYF
TRBV5-1	TRBJ1-6	TRBD1	NA	TGCGCCAGCAGCACGACAGGGTTCGAGGCAGGGGGGAATTCACCCCTCCACTTT	CASSTTGFEAGGNSPLHF
TRBV27	TRBJ1-5	TRBD1	NA	TGTGCCAGCAGTTTGTCGGTAGGGTCCCAGGGGGCCCAGCATTTT	CASSLSVGSQGAQHF
TRBV7-9	TRBJ1-1	NA	NA	TGTGCCAGCAGCGTCACAGGGATGAACACTGAAGCTTTCTTT	CASSVTGMNTEAFF
TRBV10-3	TRBJ2-4	NA	NA	TGTGCCATCAGTGAGTCGAGTTCAAACATTCAGTACTTC	CAISESSSNIQYF
TRBV28	TRBJ1-4	NA	NA	TGTGCCAGCAGTTCCCCAGTTATAGAGGAGGAAAAACTGTTTTTT	CASSSPVIEEEKLFF
TRBV6-5	TRBJ1-2	NA	NA	TGTGCCAGCAGCCCCCGGGTCCGCGATGGCTACACCTTC	CASSPRVRDGYTF
TRBV6-5	TRBJ2-3	NA	NA	TGTGCCAGCAGTTACCGGACAAGGCCAGATACGCAGTATTTT	CASSYRTRPDTQYF
TRBV4-2	TRBJ1-2	TRBD1	NA	TGTGCCAGCAGCCAAGGAGGGACAGGGGGCTATGGCTACACCTTC	CASSQGGTGGYGYTF
TRBV2	TRBJ1-2	NA	NA	TGTGCCAGCAGTGACAACGGCTCCCCGAGGCTCTACACCTTC	CASSDNGSPRLYTF
TRBV15	TRBJ1-3	NA	few	TGTGCCACCAGCGATCCAACAGGGCGCACCATATATTTT	CATSDPTGRTIYF
TRBV30	TRBJ1-1	TRBD1	few	TGTGCCGGTGACAGGGTAGGTCGCACTGAAGCTTTCTTT	CAGDRVGRTEAFF
TRBV6-1	TRBJ2-7	NA	once	TGTGCCAGCTCGAGGAGGGGGCCTTACGAGCAGTACTTC	CASSRRGPYEQYF
TRBV7-2	TRBJ2-2	TRBD2	NA	TGTGCCAGCAGCCCCAGCACTAGCGGGGCCAACACCGGGGAGCTGTTTTTT	CASSPSTSGANTGELFF
TRBV2	TRBJ2-5	TRBD2	few	TGTGCCAGCAGTGGGACTAGCGGGGGACGAGAGACCCAGTACTTC	CASSGTSGGRETQYF
TRBV21-1	TRBJ2-2	NA	few	TGTGCCAGCAGCAAGCCGGGACAGAACACCGGGGAGCTGTTTTTT	CASSKPGQNTGELFF
TRBV14	TRBJ2-1	TRBD2	NA	TGTGCCAGCAGCCCGTTAGCGGGGGGGTACAATGAGCAGTTCTTC	CASSPLAGGYNEQFF
TRBV6-5	TRBJ1-2	TRBD1	NA	TGTGCCAGCACCGGACAGGGGGGGGCTAACTATGGCTACACCTTC	CASTGQGGANYGYTF
TRBV5-4	TRBJ2-2	TRBD2	NA	TGTGCCAGCAGCTGGGGACTAGTGAACACCGGGGAGCTGTTTTTT	CASSWGLVNTGELFF
TRBV6-1	TRBJ1-2	NA	few	TGTGCCAGCAATGGGGCGGGGGGCGGTGGCTACACCTTC	CASNGAGGGGYTF
TRBV19	TRBJ2-2	NA	NA	TGTGCCAGTAGTGAACAGGGAATCGGGGAGCTGTTTTTT	CASSEQGIGELFF
TRBV15	TRBJ2-7	NA	NA	TGTGCCACCAGCAGAGAATACAGGGTCGAGCAGTACTTC	CATSREYRVEQYF
TRBV5-4	TRBJ2-7	TRBD2	NA	TGTGCCAGCAGCTTCGTAAAACGGGGGGGCTCGTTCGAGCAGTACTTC	CASSFVKRGGSFEQYF
TRBV28	TRBJ2-7	TRBD1	NA	TGTGCCAGCAGTTTAGTGACAGGGGCTTCTCGCGAGCAGTACTTC	CASSLVTGASREQYF
TRBV5-6	TRBJ2-5	TRBD1	NA	TGTGCCAGCAGAGAGGGACAGACCGAGGGAGAGACCCAGTACTTC	CASREGQTEGETQYF
TRBV20-1	TRBJ2-1	NA	once	TGCAGTGCTAGCCTCAATGAGCAGTTCTTC	CSASLNEQFF
TRBV14	TRBJ2-2	NA	once	TGTGCCAGCAGCCTTCAGGGTCCCGGGGAGCTGTTTTTT	CASSLQGPGELFF
TRBV27	TRBJ1-1	NA	few	TGTGCCAGCAGTCTAATGCCTCCGAACACTGAAGCTTTCTTT	CASSLMPPNTEAFF
TRBV7-9	TRBJ2-7	NA	NA	TGTGCCAGCAGCTCGGGACTCTCCCCCTACGAGCAGTACTTC	CASSSGLSPYEQYF
TRBV7-2	TRBJ1-1	NA	NA	TGTGCCAGCAGCTTAGTTAGGGGGGGTGAAGCTTTCTTT	CASSLVRGGEAFF
TRBV15	TRBJ2-1	NA	NA	TGTGCCACCAGCGTCTCACACTACAATGAGCAGTTCTTC	CATSVSHYNEQFF
TRBV7-2	TRBJ2-7	TRBD1	NA	TGTGCCAGCAGCTCGGACAGGGGGTCCTACGAGCAGTACTTC	CASSSDRGSYEQYF
TRBV5-1	TRBJ2-1	TRBD2	NA	TGCGCCAGCAGCTTAGCGGGAGACTCCTACAATGAGCAGTTCTTC	CASSLAGDSYNEQFF
TRBV4-2	TRBJ2-7	NA	NA	TGTGCCAGCAGCCCTTACCGACAGTCAGCCTACGAGCAGTACTTC	CASSPYRQSAYEQYF
TRBV29-1	TRBJ2-1	TRBD1	NA	TGCAGCGTTGAGGCCGACCGGACAGGCAGGAATGAGCAGTTCTTC	CSVEADRTGRNEQFF
TRBV9	TRBJ1-6	NA	few	TGTGCCAGCGCGGCAGCATATCGGAGTACCTATAATTCACCCCTCCACTTT	CASAAAYRSTYNSPLHF
TRBV6-1	TRBJ1-1	NA	medium-sized	TGTGCCAGCAGTGAGGGGGGTTTGAACACTGAAGCTTTCTTT	CASSEGGLNTEAFF
TRBV5-1	TRBJ1-5	NA	NA	TGCGCCAGCAGTATCGCAGGGGATCAGCCCCAGCATTTT	CASSIAGDQPQHF
TRBV7-9	TRBJ2-5	TRBD2	NA	TGTGCCAGCAGCTTAGACGGACTAGCGGGGGTGGAGACCCAGTACTTC	CASSLDGLAGVETQYF
TRBV18	TRBJ1-6	NA	NA	TGTGCCAGCTCACCAAGCCAGGGGCAATCACCCCTCCACTTT	CASSPSQGQSPLHF